The entry that follows covers one T cell receptor (beta chain) sequence. Its antigen is not identified. Sample-barcoded 5' priming and a J-beta primer mix drove a second PCR of roughly 7 to 11 cycles. Each CDR3 protein is one row after TCRdb ran MiXCR on the 5' RACE reads. The table lists around 2 million distinct CDR3 sequences, about two fifths of them singletons, with roughly 23% in the top ten. The study recruited healthy Caucasian donors from Russia who were aged about 6 to 100. The source of the sample is a study of blood T cells in healthy people across ages. Study-wide points: The lack of PBMC sorting stopped any conclusive naive versus antigen-experienced comparison.

CDR3 size: 16 residues. The V end was cut by 1 base, the J end by 2 bases, with 12 bases between. The germline V gene encodes CDR1 MNHEY and CDR2 SMNVEV (reference sequence). The chain has TRBV27 and TRBJ1-5; D might be TRBD1 (6 bases). Source material: blood. The receptor was derived from a human donor in good health. In DNA form, the CDR3 reads TGTGCCAGCAGTTTATTTGGGGGGCAGGGCAATCAGCCCCAGCATTTT. This encodes CASSLFGGQGNQPQHF.